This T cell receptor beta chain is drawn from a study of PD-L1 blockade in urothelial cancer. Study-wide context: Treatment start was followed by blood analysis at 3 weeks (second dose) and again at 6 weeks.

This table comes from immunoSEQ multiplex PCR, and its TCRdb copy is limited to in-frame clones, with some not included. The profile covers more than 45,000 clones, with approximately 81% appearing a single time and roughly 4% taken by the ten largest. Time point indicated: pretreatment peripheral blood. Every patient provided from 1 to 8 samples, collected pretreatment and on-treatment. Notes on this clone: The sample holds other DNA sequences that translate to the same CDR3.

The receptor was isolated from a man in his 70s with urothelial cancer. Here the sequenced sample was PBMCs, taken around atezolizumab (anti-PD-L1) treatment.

The CDR3, as DNA: TGTGCCAGCAGCTCTACAGACACCGGGGAGCTGTTTTTT. Its protein is CASSSTDTGELFF. This chain joins TRBV7-2 and TRBJ2-2; unclear D gene. This CDR3 spans 13 amino acids. Germline assignment: CDR1 SGHTA and CDR2 FQGNSA. Trimming cost V 4 bases and J 3 bases, with 6 bases left between them.